The clone carrying this T cell receptor (beta chain) was seen only once. The CDR3 covers 15 residues. The V gene end was trimmed by 2 bases and the J gene end by 2 bases; junction bases not matched to a gene: 3. Germline V CDR1 and CDR2: SGHRS, YFSETQ. The entry originates in a study of shared clonotypes between healthy human individuals. TCRdb's table, derived via immunoSEQ multiplex PCR, lists solely in-frame clones and lacks some. In the table there are 330,000 or so clones, approximately 74% of which are singletons. The receptor was derived from a man aged 25-45 years in good health. The gene calls are TRBV5-1 and TRBJ2-5, with 10 positions matching TRBD2. Sequencing was carried out using memory CD4+ T cells sorted from blood. Stated subset: CD45RA-negative fraction. CDR3 sequence reads: CASSLLAGSQETQYF. Here the CDR3 DNA reads TGCGCCAGCAGCTTACTAGCGGGGTCTCAAGAGACCCAGTACTTC.